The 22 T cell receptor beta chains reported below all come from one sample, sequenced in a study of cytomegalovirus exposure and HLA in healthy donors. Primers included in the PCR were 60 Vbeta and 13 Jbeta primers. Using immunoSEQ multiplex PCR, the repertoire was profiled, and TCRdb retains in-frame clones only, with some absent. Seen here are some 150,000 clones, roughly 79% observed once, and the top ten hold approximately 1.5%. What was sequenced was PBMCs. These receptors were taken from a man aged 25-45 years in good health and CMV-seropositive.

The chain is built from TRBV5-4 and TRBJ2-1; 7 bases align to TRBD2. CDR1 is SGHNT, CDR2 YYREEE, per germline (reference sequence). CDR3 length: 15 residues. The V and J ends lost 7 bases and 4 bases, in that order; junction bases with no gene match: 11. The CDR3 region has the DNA TGTGCCAGCCGGTACGGGGAGGGCGGGTACAATGAGCAGTTCTTC. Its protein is CASRYGEGGYNEQFF.

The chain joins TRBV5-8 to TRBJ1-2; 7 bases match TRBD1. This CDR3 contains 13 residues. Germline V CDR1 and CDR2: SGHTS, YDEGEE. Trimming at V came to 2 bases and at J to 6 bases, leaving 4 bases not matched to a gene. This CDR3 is CASSFPTGDGYTF. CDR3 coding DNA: TGTGCCAGCAGCTTTCCTACAGGGGATGGCTACACCTTC.

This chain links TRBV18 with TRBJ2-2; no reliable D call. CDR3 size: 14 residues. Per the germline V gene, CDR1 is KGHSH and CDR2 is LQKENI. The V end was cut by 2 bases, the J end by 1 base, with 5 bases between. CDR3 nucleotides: TGTGCCAGCTCACCATCGGTGAACACCGGGGAGCTGTTTTTT. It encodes CASSPSVNTGELFF.

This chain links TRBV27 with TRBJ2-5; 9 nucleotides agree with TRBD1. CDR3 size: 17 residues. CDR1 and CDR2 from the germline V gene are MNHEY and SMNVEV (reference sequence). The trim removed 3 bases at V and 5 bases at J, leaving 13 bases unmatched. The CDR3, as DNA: TGTGCCAGCAGTTTGGCCCCGGGACAGGGAACGGAGGAGACCCAGTACTTC. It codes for CASSLAPGQGTEETQYF.

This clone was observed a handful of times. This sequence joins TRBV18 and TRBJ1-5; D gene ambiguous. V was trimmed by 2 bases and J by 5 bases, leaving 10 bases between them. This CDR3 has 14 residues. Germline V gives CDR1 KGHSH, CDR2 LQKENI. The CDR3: CASSPNKADQPQHF. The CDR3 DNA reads TGTGCCAGCTCACCAAATAAAGCGGATCAGCCCCAGCATTTT.

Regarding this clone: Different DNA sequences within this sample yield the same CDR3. Here the CDR3 DNA reads TGTGCCTGGAGTAGCGACAGCAACTATGGCTACACCTTC. Amino acid sequence: CAWSSDSNYGYTF. The gene calls are TRBV30 and TRBJ1-2; tentative D call: TRBD1 (5 bases). CDR1 is GTSNPN, CDR2 SVGIG, per germline (reference sequence). The V end was cut by 2 bases, the J end by 2 bases, with 9 bases between. This CDR3 has 13 residues.

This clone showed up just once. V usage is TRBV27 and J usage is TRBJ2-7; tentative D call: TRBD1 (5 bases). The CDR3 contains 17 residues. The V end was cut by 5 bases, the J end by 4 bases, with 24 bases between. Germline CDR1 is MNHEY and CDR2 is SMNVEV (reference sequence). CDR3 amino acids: CASSPIVFDDSEYEQYF. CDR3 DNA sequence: TGTGCCAGCAGTCCGATAGTTTTCGACGACAGTGAGTACGAGCAGTACTTC.

The CDR3 coding sequence is TGTGCCAGCAGCTACTCTGTGACAGGGGTGAACACTGAAGCTTTCTTT. Residues: CASSYSVTGVNTEAFF. The chain links TRBV9 to TRBJ1-1; 8 nucleotides align to TRBD1. The V and J ends lost 4 bases and 0 bases, in that order; junction bases with no gene match: 8. The CDR3 contains 16 residues. Germline CDR1 SGDLS, CDR2 YYNGEE.

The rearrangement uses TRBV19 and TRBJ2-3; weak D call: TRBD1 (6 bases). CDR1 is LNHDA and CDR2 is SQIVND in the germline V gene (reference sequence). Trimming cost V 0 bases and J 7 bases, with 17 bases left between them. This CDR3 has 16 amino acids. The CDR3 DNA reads TGTGCCAGTAGTATAGATCGAGGGGGAAATTGGAATACGCAGTATTTT. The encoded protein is CASSIDRGGNWNTQYF.

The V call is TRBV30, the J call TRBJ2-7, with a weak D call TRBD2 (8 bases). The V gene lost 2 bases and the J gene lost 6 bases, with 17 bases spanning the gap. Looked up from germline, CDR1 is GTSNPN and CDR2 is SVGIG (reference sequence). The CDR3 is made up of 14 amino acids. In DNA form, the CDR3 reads TGTGCCTGGAGTCGGGTCAGGGGGACTAGCGAGCAGTACTTC. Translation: CAWSRVRGTSEQYF. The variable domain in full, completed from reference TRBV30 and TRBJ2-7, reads SQTIHQWPATLVQPVGSPLSLECTVEGTSNPNLYWYRQAAGRGLQLLFYSVGIGQISSEVPQNLSASRPQDRQFILSSKKLLLSDSGFYLCAWSRVRGTSEQYFGPGTRLTVT.

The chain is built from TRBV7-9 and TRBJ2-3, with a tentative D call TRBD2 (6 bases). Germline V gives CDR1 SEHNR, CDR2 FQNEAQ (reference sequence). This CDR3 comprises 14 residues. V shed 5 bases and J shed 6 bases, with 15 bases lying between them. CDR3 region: CASSPAAGRDTQYF. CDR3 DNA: TGTGCCAGCAGCCCTGCTGCGGGGAGGGATACGCAGTATTTT.

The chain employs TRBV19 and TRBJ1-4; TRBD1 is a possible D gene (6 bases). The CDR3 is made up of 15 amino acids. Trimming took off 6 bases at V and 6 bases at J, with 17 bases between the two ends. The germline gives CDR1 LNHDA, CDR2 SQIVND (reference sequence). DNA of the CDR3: TGTGCCAGTAGCCCGGACGGCCCAGGGGATGAAAAACTGTTTTTT. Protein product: CASSPDGPGDEKLFF. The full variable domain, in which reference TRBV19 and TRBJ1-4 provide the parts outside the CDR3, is DGGITQSPKYLFRKEGQNVTLSCEQNLNHDAMYWYRQDPGQGLRLIYYSQIVNDFQKGDIAEGYSVSREKKESFPLTVTSAQKNPTAFYLCASSPDGPGDEKLFFGSGTQLSVL.

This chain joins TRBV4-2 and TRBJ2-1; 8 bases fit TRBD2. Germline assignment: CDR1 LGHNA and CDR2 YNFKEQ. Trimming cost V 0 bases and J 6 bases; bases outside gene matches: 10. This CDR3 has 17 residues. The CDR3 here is CASSQDWGLGVINEQFF. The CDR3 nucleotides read TGTGCCAGCAGCCAAGATTGGGGACTAGGGGTAATCAATGAGCAGTTCTTC.

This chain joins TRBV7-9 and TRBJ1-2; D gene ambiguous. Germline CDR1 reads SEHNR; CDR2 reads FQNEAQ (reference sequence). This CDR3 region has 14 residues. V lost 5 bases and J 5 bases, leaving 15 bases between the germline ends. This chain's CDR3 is CASSPDGELYGYTF. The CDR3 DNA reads TGTGCCAGCAGCCCTGACGGGGAGCTTTATGGCTACACCTTC.

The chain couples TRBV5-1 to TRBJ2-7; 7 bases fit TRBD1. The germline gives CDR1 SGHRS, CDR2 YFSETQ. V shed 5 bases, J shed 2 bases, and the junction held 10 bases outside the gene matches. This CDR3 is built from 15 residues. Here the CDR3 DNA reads TGCGCCAGCAGTTCTCGACCGGGACAGACCTACGAGCAGTACTTC. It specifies CASSSRPGQTYEQYF.

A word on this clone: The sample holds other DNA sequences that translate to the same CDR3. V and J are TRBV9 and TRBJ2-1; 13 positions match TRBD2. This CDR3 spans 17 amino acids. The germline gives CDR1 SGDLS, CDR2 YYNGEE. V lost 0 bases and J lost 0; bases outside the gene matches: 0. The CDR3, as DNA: TGTGCCAGCAGCGTAGGGACTAGCGGGGGCTCCTACAATGAGCAGTTCTTC. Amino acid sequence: CASSVGTSGGSYNEQFF.

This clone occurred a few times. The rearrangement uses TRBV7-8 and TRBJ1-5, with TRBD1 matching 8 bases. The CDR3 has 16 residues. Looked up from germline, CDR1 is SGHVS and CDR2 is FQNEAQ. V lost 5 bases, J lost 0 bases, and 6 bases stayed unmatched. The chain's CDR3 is CASSPWTGFSNQPQHF. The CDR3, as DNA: TGTGCCAGCAGCCCCTGGACAGGGTTTAGCAATCAGCCCCAGCATTTT.

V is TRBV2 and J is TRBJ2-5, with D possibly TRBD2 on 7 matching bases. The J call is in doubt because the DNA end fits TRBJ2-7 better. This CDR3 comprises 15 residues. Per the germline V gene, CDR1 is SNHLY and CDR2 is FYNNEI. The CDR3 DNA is TGTGCCAGCGGGGGGGCTAAACATTTTTCGAGCGAGCAGTACTTC. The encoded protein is CASGGAKHFSSEQYF.

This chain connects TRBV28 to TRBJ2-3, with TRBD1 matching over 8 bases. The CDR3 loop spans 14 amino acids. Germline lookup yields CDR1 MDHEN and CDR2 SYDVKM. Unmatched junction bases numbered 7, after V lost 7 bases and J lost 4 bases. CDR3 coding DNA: TGTGCCAGCACCCGGACAGGGACGGCAGATACGCAGTATTTT. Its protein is CASTRTGTADTQYF.

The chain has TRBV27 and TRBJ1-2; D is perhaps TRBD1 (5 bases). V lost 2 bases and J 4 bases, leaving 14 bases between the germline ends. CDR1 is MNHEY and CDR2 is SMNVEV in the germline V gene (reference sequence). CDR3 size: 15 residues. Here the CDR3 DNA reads TGTGCCAGCAGTTTAAATAGGGGAGGTGGCTATGGCTACACCTTC. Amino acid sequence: CASSLNRGGGYGYTF.

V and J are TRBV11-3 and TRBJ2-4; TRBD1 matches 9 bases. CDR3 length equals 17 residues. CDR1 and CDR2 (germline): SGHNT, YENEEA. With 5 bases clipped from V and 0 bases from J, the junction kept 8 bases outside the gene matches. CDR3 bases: TGTGCCAGCAGCACCCACAGGGGGCGGGTAGCCAAAAACATTCAGTACTTC. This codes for CASSTHRGRVAKNIQYF.

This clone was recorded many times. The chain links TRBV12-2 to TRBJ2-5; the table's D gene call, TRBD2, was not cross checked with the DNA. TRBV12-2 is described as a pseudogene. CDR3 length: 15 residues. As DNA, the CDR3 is TGTGCAAGTCGCTTAGCCCTTAGCGGGAGGGAGACCCAGTACTTC. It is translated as CASRLALSGRETQYF.